A selection of T cell receptor beta chains follows, all from one sample in a study of synovial regulatory T cells in juvenile arthritis. The repertoire was sequenced with immunoSEQ multiplex PCR; TCRdb's copy has only in-frame clones and lacks some. The sample has about 6,900 clones. The specimen sequenced was Treg cells from blood. Receptors were obtained from a donor between 2 and 29 years old with juvenile idiopathic arthritis. Both conserved end residues are part of each CDR3. Expanded clones get a size class; other rows say once, few or many, or leave the size out.

>TRBJ2-5|.|TRBV5-1
CASSQQGAGETQYF
>TRBJ1-6|medium-sized|TRBV5-5
CASSPRMRDSPLHF
>TRBJ2-1|.|TRBV5-1
CASSTGQGYTGLYNEQFF
>TRBJ2-1|.|TRBV28
CASSFIHLQSSYNEQFF
>TRBJ2-7|.|TRBV7-9
CASSSITARTFPYEQYF
>TRBJ1-2|.|TRBV5-1
CASSPGLNDGYTF
>TRBJ2-7|.|TRBV7-8
CASSSRTGDSYEQYF
>TRBJ2-5|.|TRBV5-1
CASSLVSGEETQYF
>TRBJ2-1|.|TRBV19
CASSIESGRWSEQFF
>TRBJ1-4|.|TRBV7-2
CASSHRGVGAEKLFF
>TRBJ2-7|.|TRBV9
CASSVGLATTYEQYF
>TRBJ1-2|.|TRBV10-3
CAISGQDYGYTF
>TRBJ1-3|.|TRBV9
CASSVEGGRTIYF
>TRBJ2-2|.|TRBV28
CASRTTTTGELFF
>TRBJ1-2|.|TRBV29-1
CSATGTSNYGYTF
>TRBJ2-7|.|TRBV18
CASSSLAGGNSYEQYF
>TRBJ2-2|.|TRBV7-8
CASSSTGSSGELFF
>TRBJ1-1|.|TRBV19
CASSIRPDTEAFF
>TRBJ2-1|.|TRBV5-4
CASSLLAGSLNEQFF
>TRBJ1-5|.|TRBV5-6
CASSSAVDQPQHF
>TRBJ1-3|.|TRBV6-5
CASSYSWELGNTIYF
>TRBJ2-5|.|TRBV28
CASSLTRGIVETQYF
>TRBJ1-3|.|TRBV6-5
CASSYSGPSEGNTIYF
>TRBJ1-2|.|TRBV27
CASRQGTNYGYTF